The sequence of this TCR beta chain was determined in a study of cytomegalovirus exposure and HLA in healthy donors (dated by TCRdb to the late 2010s). Looking at the study overall: An earlier analysis of fewer than 750 of the donors reported roughly 300 Gb of sequence data and 95 million to 140 million unique TCR beta sequences obtained from about 179 million T cells. An early release covering 550 to 700 HLA-typed donors comprised approximately 300 gigabases of sequencing data and roughly 85 million unique TCR sequences. Of the 350 to 450 genotyped donors, roughly 80% were placed in the genetic ancestry cluster associated with self-reported Caucasian donors. The study was designed to test whether signatures of past pathogen exposure could be identified by cataloging public T cell receptors. Using immunosequencing, the study profiled T cell repertoires from fewer than 850 subjects and related those repertoires to cytomegalovirus serostatus. Along with the approximately 650-subject first cohort, a separate validation cohort of over 90 different subjects was used. High-throughput TCR immunosequencing, statistical association of individual TCRs with disease status, and machine learning were combined to predict cytomegalovirus infection status. A later analysis re-examined previously published TCR beta repertoires from just over 650 donors and added high-resolution HLA genotyping to investigate patterns of TCR occurrence. The later analysis used no new phenotypic data to find candidate immune exposures, relying instead on TCR beta sequences and their occurrence across donors. To decide whether each TCR beta V gene segment behaved as functional or pseudogenic, an earlier analysis of some 600 of the donors relied on high-throughput TCR beta sequencing. Donor age, sex, ethnicity and CMV serostatus were compiled alongside the repertoire data. In a later genetic analysis, genome-wide SNP genotypes for about three fifths of the 666 donors were used, and that subset was treated as a discovery cohort. Every repertoire in the discovery cohort had been generated on one and the same sequencing platform. HLA typing covered class I and class II loci at four-digit resolution. Typing coverage differed by locus: A, B, C, DRB1 and DQB1 were typed in roughly 620-630 donors, DQA1 in 500 to 550, DPA1 in 600 to 610, and DPB1 in 472. Four to six DR-DQ haplotypes were handled as single units for association and clustering, since linkage in the cohort was strong. Among several hundred genotyped donors of the cohort, an average of approximately 220,000 unique TCR beta nucleotide sequences was sequenced per donor, of which about 18% were non-productive. Broad study findings and their caveats: According to a later analysis, most CMV-associated TCR beta chains appeared to be HLA-restricted, and the HLA associations seemed to be driven largely by CMV exposure. Some IMGT-functional V segments, including TRBV6-2 and TRBV6-3, could not be distinguished by the 87-base-pair reads and were therefore excluded. A few of the identified cytomegalovirus-associated TCR beta chains were confirmed in vitro to be specific for cytomegalovirus antigens. The study gave a list of under 200 TCR beta chains associated with cytomegalovirus. The classifier was reported to diagnose cytomegalovirus status with high specificity and sensitivity in both the original cohort and the validation cohort. Linkage disequilibrium might explain the correlated functional status among segregating V segments, but an unknown experimental factor could not be ruled out. This cohort had only TCR beta chains sequenced, and the lack of alpha or paired-chain data limited which features could be detected. Some 16 rarely observed V segments, including chromosome 9 orphons, were excluded from the earlier analysis of approximately 500 of the donors because counts were too low. In an earlier analysis of fewer than 750 of the donors, most TCR beta V segments were observed in productive rearrangements about 87% or about 30% of the time, broadly matching IMGT annotations. It was suggested by the authors that the approach could potentially be generalized to other disease states and immunological phenotypes. A further reported finding was that TCR beta sequences accurately predicted the HLA-A and HLA-B alleles for most subjects in the first cohort. The presence/absence analyses assumed that sequencing depth was roughly uniform across donors, and that assumption may not be true. An association between a missense DCLRE1C variant and V-gene and J-gene trimming of TCR beta chains was found in a later genetic analysis and replicated in an independent cohort. Strong co-occurrence of HLA alleles, especially DR and DQ, made assigning TCR associations to individual alleles difficult. Compared with equally common non-associated chains, HLA-associated TCR beta chains in a later analysis were more clonally expanded and had lower generation probabilities. Most TCR sequences were seen in very few donors, while some public TCRs were found in many individuals. In a later analysis, more than 15,000 TCR beta sequences were associated with specific HLA alleles at a false discovery rate of 0.05. A cluster of highly shared sequence variants was judged likely to be a technical artifact of the sequencing pipeline. HLA typing was unavailable for some donors at each locus, so association tests used only the typed subset. A later analysis found that TCR association rates varied across HLA loci, with DRB1 alleles showing the most associated TCRs and HLA-C alleles the fewest. CMV serostatus was the only immune exposure information available for the cohort. A later genetic analysis reported fewer N-insertions in productive TCRs among donors in an Asian-associated ancestry cluster than the roughly 700-donor mean. A later analysis reported that several top co-occurrence clusters appeared linked to parvovirus B19, influenza, CMV and Epstein-Barr virus.

Library preparation employed the immunoSEQ multiplex PCR assay. The multiplex PCR relied on a mix of 60 forward primers for TCR Vbeta segments and 13 reverse primers for TCR Jbeta segments. The CDR3 region of rearranged TCR beta genes was amplified from genomic DNA by a multiplex PCR assay. On the Illumina HiSeq System, the amplified TCR beta libraries were sequenced as 87-base-pair reads. The original pipeline was this. A later analysis counted approximately 76 million unique TCR beta chains across the 666 repertoires, and some 12 million of these chains were shared by at least two donors. Raw reads were error-corrected and collapsed into unique sequences by a nearest-neighbor algorithm in which closely related sequences were merged to remove PCR and sequencing errors. CDR3 sequences were aligned to IMGT reference sequences to assign V, D and J gene segments. For a sequence to be retained, a match of at least six nucleotides to both a V gene segment and a J gene segment was required. Rearrangements were called productive when the CDR3 lacked stop codons and stayed in frame with V and J; all others were non-productive. CDR3 was defined by IMGT convention, running from the second conserved V-encoded cysteine to the conserved J-encoded phenylalanine. The earlier analysis of about 560 of the donors excluded any sequence lacking an unambiguous match to a single V gene segment. In an earlier analysis of several hundred of the donors, V segments were called functional above 56.7% productive rearrangements and were called segregating when the between-donor standard deviation exceeded 5%. A statistical classification framework was built for diagnosing cytomegalovirus status from the catalog of TCR beta chain sequences. In a later analysis, V and J genes were assigned by comparing TCR nucleotide sequences against IMGT/GENE-DB human TR gene sequences. A later analysis assigned CDR3 sequences and most-parsimonious VDJ recombination scenarios with the TCRdist pipeline. In a later analysis, every TCR beta chain was defined by the combination of its CDR3 amino acid sequence and its V-gene family, and reads without a unique V-gene family were dropped. To address suspected cross-contamination and a sequencing artifact, a later analysis removed 592 highly shared, low-generation-probability nucleotide sequences. For each public chain, a later analysis derived a clonal expansion index from normalized ranks of inferred template counts within each repertoire. Generation probabilities in a later analysis came from a VDJ recombination model fitted to out-of-frame rearrangements, and those results were checked against IGoR. A later analysis scored TCR-TCR, TCR-HLA and TCR-CMV co-occurrence with hypergeometric tests, applying a repertoire-size bias correction to TCR pairs. False discovery rates were estimated in a later analysis by permuting HLA or CMV assignments 20 times. In a later analysis, co-occurring TCRs were grouped using DBSCAN, and TCRdist sequence similarity was added for clustering within HLA-allele-positive subsets. Co-occurrence clustering excluded repertoires with fewer than 30,000 or more than 120,000 public chains, plus five with anomalous nucleotide sharing. This immuneACCESS table, as held by TCRdb, lists in-frame sequences with V and J called but not all clones. Of the missing ones, under half trace to an unresolved V gene in checked studies; the others have no known cause. Clonal size and the V and J genes are those of that table, whereas D and trimming came from the DNA. Present in this sample are around 110,000 clones, 82% of which were seen just once. In total, the top ten clones hold less than 3.5% of the sample.

The cohort consisted of some 730 healthy bone marrow donors. All cohort members were sampled while nominally healthy, although unrecorded immune exposures were likely present. The donor tested CMV seropositive, placing the donor among the approximately 290 seropositive members of the cohort. A peripheral blood sample was provided by each donor, and peripheral blood mononuclear cells were used for TCR beta sequencing. Genomic DNA extraction from the blood cell samples was performed with the Qiagen DNeasy Blood Extraction Kit. This clone was detected only once. The antigen this receptor binds is unknown. No quality values exist for individual bases; no much larger clone is one base distant. In the germline V gene, CDR1 corresponds to SGHDT and CDR2 to YYEEEE. V drops 0 bases and J drops 6 bases, leaving 18 bases in between. From the cysteine up to the phenylalanine, the CDR3 has a length of 16 residues. The CDR3 DNA has 48 bases and is translated from base 1.

The sequencing input was PBMCs. The rearrangement joined TRBV5-6 to TRBJ1-2, with TRBD1 tentatively as D gene (5 bases match). The TCR was taken from a man aged 25 to 45 in good health and CMV-seropositive. The encoded CDR3 is CASSLGTGTLINGYTF. The DNA is TGTGCCAGCAGCTTGGGTACAGGAACCTTGATAAATGGCTACACCTTC.